The T cell receptor beta chain under discussion was sequenced for a study of T cell repertoires in cytomegalovirus infection. The CDR3 length is 14 residues. Germline V gene sequence: CDR1 DFQATT, CDR2 SNEGSKA (reference sequence). V dropped 3 bases and J dropped 5 bases, with 16 bases sitting between them. General study findings and limits: Dominating the ex vivo response were HLA-C-restricted CMV-specific TCR beta clonotypes.

In its sample, this clonotype was seen a few times. The antigen is unknown. TCRdb re-analysed the reads in MiXCR, keeping a single row per CDR3 protein. This table has about 310,000 distinct CDR3 sequences, 17% appearing once. The sequence was collected from a human donor in good health (CMV status not recorded). Some clones in this sample may be carry-over from other donors' samples. The sample comprised PBMCs. The J gene is TRBJ2-5, the V gene TRBV20-1, with D perhaps matching TRBD1 (6 bases). The CDR3 here is CSASGDIGQETQYF. CDR3 in DNA: TGCAGTGCTAGCGGGGACATCGGTCAGGAGACCCAGTACTTC.